The next 12 T cell receptor beta chains were all read from a single sample in a study of T cells in Graves' hyperthyroidism and ophthalmopathy (dated by TCRdb to 2018 to 2020). The library was built by means of multiplex PCR. These reads were obtained on an Illumina HiSeq 2000. TCR beta CDR3 regions were amplified from RNA transcripts. For the first round of RT-PCR on the TCR CDR3, the HTBI primer set was used together with the Qiagen OneStep RT-PCR kit. TCRdb applied fastp at Q25 and MiXCR to the public reads, then kept only in-frame beta chains. Records with the same CDR3 protein are collapsed into one entry carrying the most frequent genes and DNA. In this sample the table shows about 300,000 distinct CDR3 sequences, 25% to 30% of which occur a single time. The biggest ten clones account for approximately 30% of the sample. Sequenced sample: blood. The receptors were gathered from a man aged 35 to 55 with Graves' hyperthyroidism that later progressed to Graves' ophthalmopathy.

Only one count was recorded for this clonotype. This chain joins TRBV6-1 and TRBJ2-7, with D perhaps TRBD1 or TRBD2 (6 bases each). V was shortened by 2 bases and J by 9 bases, with 20 bases between the two germline ends. Germline assignment: CDR1 MNHNS and CDR2 SASEGT. The CDR3 contains 15 residues. CDR3 coding DNA: TGTGCCAGCAGTGAAACGGGGGCCCCTACTTGGTTGCAGTACTTC. Its protein is CASSETGAPTWLQYF.

This clonotype was observed once. This sequence joins TRBV6-1 and TRBJ1-1, with a weak D call TRBD1 (6 bases). Germline lookup yields CDR1 MNHNS and CDR2 SASEGT. The V gene lost 7 bases and the J gene lost 2 bases, with 20 bases spanning the gap. This CDR3 comprises 16 residues. The CDR3 reads CASTLTVGGYNTEAFF. The CDR3 DNA is TGTGCCAGCACATTAACCGTGGGGGGCTACAACACTGAAGCTTTCTTT.

This clonotype was seen more than once but under ten times. V usage is TRBV6-5 and J usage is TRBJ1-1; D unresolved. This CDR3 comprises 13 residues. Germline assignment: CDR1 MNHEY and CDR2 SVGAGI. The ends were cut back, 2 bases at V and 0 bases at J, with 4 bases in the middle. In DNA, the CDR3 is TGTGCCAGCAGTTACCAGCTGAACACTGAAGCTTTCTTT. Its protein is CASSYQLNTEAFF.

This clonotype has a count of ten or more. The J gene is TRBJ2-2, the V gene TRBV24-1; perhaps D is TRBD1 or TRBD2 (5 bases each). V lost 8 bases and J 2 bases, leaving 17 bases between the germline ends. The germline CDR1 and CDR2 sequences are KGHDR and SFDVKD. There are 16 residues in the CDR3. CDR3: CATTESGHFNTGELFF. The CDR3 bases are TGTGCCACCACTGAAAGCGGACACTTCAACACCGGGGAGCTGTTTTTT.

The J gene is TRBJ1-5, the V gene TRBV6-5, with D possibly matching TRBD1 (6 bases). Germline V CDR1 and CDR2: MNHEY, SVGAGI. The CDR3 runs to 15 residues. The germline V and J ends were trimmed by 0 bases and 4 bases, with 10 bases remaining between them. CDR3 loop: CASSYSDTGNQPQHF. CDR3 DNA: TGTGCCAGCAGTTACTCGGACACAGGGAATCAGCCCCAGCATTTT.

In this sample, this clonotype turned up many times. CDR3 sequence reads: CAIGTANGYTF. In nucleotides, the CDR3 is TGTGCCATCGGGACGGCGAATGGCTACACCTTC. The chain carries TRBV25-1 and TRBJ1-2, with D possibly matching TRBD1 (5 bases). Germline V gene lookup returns CDR1 MGHDK and CDR2 SYGVNS. This CDR3 has 11 residues. V was cut by 10 bases and J by 6 bases, with 12 bases left in between.

This clonotype occurred many times. The J gene is TRBJ1-2, the V gene TRBV29-1; D is possibly TRBD1 (5 bases). The CDR3 has 14 amino acids. V was shortened by 3 bases and J by 5 bases, with 16 bases between the two germline ends. Per the germline V gene, CDR1 is SQVTM and CDR2 is ANQGSEA. CDR3 DNA sequence: TGCAGCGTTGAGAGTTCAGGGATCGGTTATGGCTACACCTTC. It encodes CSVESSGIGYGYTF. Looking up the rest from reference TRBV29-1 and TRBJ1-2 gives the full variable domain: SAVISQKPSRDICQRGTSLTIQCQVDSQVTMMFWYRQQPGQSLTLIATANQGSEATYESGFVIDKFPISRPNLTFSTLTVSNMSPEDSSIYLCSVESSGIGYGYTFGSGTRLTVV.

This clonotype was seen ten or more times. J is TRBJ2-5 and V is TRBV20-1; 13 bases are a match to TRBD2. CDR1 is DFQATT, CDR2 SNEGSKA, per germline (reference sequence). This CDR3 contains 15 residues. After removal of 0 bases from V and 5 bases from J, the junction contained 3 bases not matched to a gene. The CDR3 sequence: CSAREGLAGLETQYF. The CDR3 nucleotides read TGCAGTGCTAGAGAGGGACTAGCGGGACTGGAGACCCAGTACTTC.

In this sample, this clonotype turned up many times. The chain links TRBV10-3 to TRBJ2-7; D uncertain. This CDR3 is 11 amino acids long. Trimming took 9 bases from V and 2 from J, leaving 8 bases between them. Germline CDR1 ENHRY, CDR2 SYGVKD. The CDR3 DNA is TGTGCCATAGGACGGACCTACGAGCAGTACTTC. Its protein is CAIGRTYEQYF.

The sample holds many counts of this clonotype. The chain carries TRBV18 and TRBJ1-1; TRBD1 is a possible D gene (5 bases). V lost 1 base, J lost 1 base, and 10 bases lay in between. The CDR3 spans 15 residues. The germline CDR1 and CDR2 sequences are KGHSH and LQKENI. DNA for the CDR3: TGTGCCAGCTCACCACGGTGGGGGGAGAACACTGAAGCTTTCTTT. It yields the protein CASSPRWGENTEAFF.

This clonotype was seen at least ten times. The chain uses TRBV5-1 and TRBJ1-6, with D hard to call. The CDR3 covers 14 residues. The V gene's germline CDR1 is SGHRS and CDR2 YFSETQ. V lost 0 bases, J lost 8 bases, and 9 bases lay in between. For the CDR3, the DNA is TGCGCCAGCAGCTTGGGTGATCCGGATTCACCCCTCCACTTT. This encodes CASSLGDPDSPLHF.

At least ten counts were recorded for this clonotype. V and J are TRBV11-2 and TRBJ1-1; D perhaps matches TRBD1 (6 bases). Trimming removed 4 bases at V and 4 bases at J, with 13 bases between. The germline CDR1 and CDR2 sequences are SGHAT and FQNNGV. The CDR3 covers 14 residues. The CDR3 DNA is TGTGCCAGCAGCTCCGGGACATTGGTCACTGAAGCTTTCTTT. This translates into CASSSGTLVTEAFF.